This T cell receptor beta chain was identified in a study of shared clonotypes between healthy human individuals (TCRdb year 2020). With respect to the entire study: The cohort included three men and a couple of women between 18 and 49 years of age. Blood TCR repertoires of about five healthy adults were deeply sequenced to estimate repertoire size and the extent of clonotype sharing between individuals. To increase sequencing depth and limit assay-specific biases, TCR repertoire library preparation and sequencing were carried out by different laboratories using diverse techniques. For each donor, CD4 naive and CD4 memory were each given three plates, CD8 naive was given two plates, and CD8 memory was given one plate. Each donor's leukapheresis produced roughly between about 0.8 and 10 billion PBMCs. Overall study results and their limits: Sampling was limited to blood, and TCR repertoires in tissue likely differ from TCR repertoires in blood. Estimated clonotype richness was generally larger for naive than for memory subsets. Around 5.4% of naive CD4, 3.5% of naive CD8, roughly 2.4% of memory CD4, and over 0.35% of memory CD8 clonotypes were shared across a few donors. Because the study included only a small number of donors, the genetic and exposure-history diversity represented was limited. Based on pairwise subsampling, the degree of clonotype sharing among donors was expected to be affected by sequencing depth. Compared with non-shared clonotypes, clonotypes shared by all four sorted-subset donors had higher generation probabilities. Incomplete sequencing was indicated by rarefaction of sorted-subset datasets, despite the large sequencing depth.

Using the deep immunoSEQ assay, multiplex PCR amplified TCR CDR3 regions from genomic DNA. Genomic DNA extracted from each cell subset was distributed evenly over all wells of several immunoSEQ 96-well plates, and each plate served as one replicate. For sorted subsets, around 200 ng genomic DNA, equal to tens of thousands of T cell genomes, was loaded into each replicate PCR. The purified libraries were quantified using a Qubit 3.0 fluorometer, sized with a Bioanalyzer 2100, and then quantified again using the KAPA Library Quantification kit. Every immunoSEQ 96-well plate was sequenced on a separate single-read 150-cycle Illumina NextSeq 550 flow cell. The authors' pipeline ran thus. Because the immunoSEQ output held only junctional sequences and lacked quality scores, the filtering could not match the filtering applied to full-length reads. Sequences were annotated with PyIR, a Python wrapper for IgBLAST v1.9, and V/J genes and CDR3 were assigned using IMGT germline references. Reads were removed for weak V/J assignments (E-value above 1e-6), missing CDR3, stop codons, out-of-frame junctions, or ambiguous translated residues. V3J clonotypes were defined as sequences sharing an identical inferred V gene, J gene, and CDR3 amino acid sequence. The percentage overlap between two repertoires was calculated by dividing the number of shared unique clonotypes by the size of the smaller repertoire. RTK rarefaction, the Chao1 estimator, and Recon v2.1 estimates of unobserved clonotypes were used to assess repertoire richness. For all TCRbeta clonotypes obtained by the gDNA method from several donors, generation probabilities were computed with OLGA. TCRdb's version of the immuneACCESS table is confined to in-frame rearrangements and falls short of the full clone set. An unresolved V gene accounts for under half of the shortfall where checked; the remainder is of unknown origin. That table gives V, J and clone size, and the DNA gave D and trimming. Recorded for this sample are 1.5 million to 2.5 million clones; about 95% of them occurred a single time. The ten top clones hold roughly 1.2% of the sample.

The CDR3 sequence holds 16 residues, the cysteine and phenylalanine included. This entry keeps only the CDR3 DNA: 48 bases, framed from base 1. CDR1 and CDR2 are read off the germline V gene (reference sequence) as SEHNR and FQNEAQ. Trimming takes 0 bases from V and 0 bases from J, and the germline ends sit 11 bases apart. For the CD8 naive samples, CD45RO-negative cells were positively selected for CCR7, yielding a CD45RA+CCR7+ population from which TemRA cells were excluded. Donors were healthy HIV-negative adults with no recently reported acute infections or vaccinations. Every donor was a Caucasian adult living in Nashville, Tennessee, USA. After blood collection by leukapheresis, PBMCs were isolated using Ficoll-Histopaque density gradient centrifugation and then cryopreserved in the vapor phase of liquid nitrogen. Analytical flow cytometry was used to check the purity and quantity of each magnetically sorted T cell population. From each sorted fraction, genomic DNA was isolated and quantified by UV absorbance on a Nanodrop 2000c.

Remarks on this clone: Its cognate antigen has yet to be identified. The input lacks base qualities; no much larger clone sits a single base away.

The TCR sequence derives from a man between 18 and 29 years old in good health. Input material: naive CD8+ T cells sorted from blood. This specimen's cell subset or site label, per the study, means: CD45RA+CCR7+. This chain is built from TRBV7-9 and TRBJ1-2; no D segment can be confidently identified. Here the CDR3 is given as CASSLASLAPNYGYTF. The bases read TGTGCCAGCAGCTTAGCGTCTCTGGCCCCTAACTATGGCTACACCTTC.